This is a list of T cell receptor beta chains from one sample in a study of CD8+ T cells in alopecia areata. Sequenced by immunoSEQ multiplex PCR; TCRdb stores in-frame clones only, minus some. The sample shows some 220,000 clones, about 58% of them seen only once. The input for sequencing was CD4+ T cells sorted from blood, taken at week 4, from a patient treated with tofacitinib. These receptors were taken from a human donor with alopecia areata. CDR3s include the opening cysteine and the closing phenylalanine or tryptophan. D genes are given only for firm matches.

v_call	d_call	j_call	cdr3_aa
TRBV29-1	NA	TRBJ2-7	CSVGWWGASYEQYF
TRBV6-6	NA	TRBJ1-1	CATTTNTEAFF
TRBV30	TRBD2	TRBJ2-5	CAWSVLSGDETQYF
TRBV7-2	NA	TRBJ1-1	CASSLVGGAAEAFF
TRBV30	NA	TRBJ2-3	CARTATTSTDTQYF
TRBV4-3	NA	TRBJ2-2	CASSQVGRGRGIGELFF
TRBV30	NA	TRBJ2-3	CAWSSRGTDTQYF
TRBV12-5	NA	TRBJ2-3	CASGQLGLGTDTQYF
TRBV7-2	NA	TRBJ2-7	CASSLVGSTPSYEQYF
TRBV7-2	TRBD1	TRBJ2-3	CASSTGQGSTDTQYF
TRBV30	NA	TRBJ1-5	CAWSNSDQPQHF
TRBV25-1	NA	TRBJ1-1	CASSERGVRQAFF
TRBV5-6	TRBD1	TRBJ2-7	CASSLGQGSYEQYF
TRBV6-6	TRBD1	TRBJ2-5	CASTLTGDSETQYF
TRBV18	TRBD2	TRBJ2-1	CASSLKRGEQFF
TRBV14	NA	TRBJ1-6	CASSQDPPGRSPLHF
TRBV11-1	TRBD2	TRBJ2-5	CASTETSGGYQETQYF
TRBV27	TRBD1	TRBJ1-5	CATSQGVGGKPQHF
TRBV10-1	NA	TRBJ2-7	CASSLLQGEQYF
TRBV29-1	NA	TRBJ2-5	CSVVGQATQETQYF
TRBV29-1	NA	TRBJ2-3	CSVKTGSTDTQYF
TRBV6-5	NA	TRBJ1-1	CASSPQMNTEAFF
TRBV5-6	TRBD1	TRBJ1-6	CASSLRGGVNSPLHF
TRBV29-1	NA	TRBJ2-5	CSVDRAGETQYF
TRBV29-1	NA	TRBJ1-2	CSVEQTLDYGYTF
TRBV27	NA	TRBJ1-2	CASSLTSGTGYTF
TRBV29-1	TRBD2	TRBJ2-3	CEVWEGGDTDTQYF
TRBV6-5	TRBD1	TRBJ2-4	CATSTGARAKNIQYF
TRBV2	NA	TRBJ2-5	CASGPVQETQYF
TRBV29-1	NA	TRBJ1-1	CSVEQILNTEAFF
TRBV14	NA	TRBJ1-5	CASSQSDSNQPQHF
TRBV5-1	TRBD2	TRBJ2-3	CASSPGGVNQDTQYF
TRBV6-6	NA	TRBJ1-2	CATLGGYTF
TRBV29-1	NA	TRBJ2-3	CSVEDPRYTQYF
TRBV2	TRBD2	TRBJ2-7	CASSENGRTYEQYF
TRBV29-1	TRBD1	TRBJ1-1	CSVVNRGTGEAFF
TRBV5-6	NA	TRBJ1-1	CASETGGLHLNTEAFF
TRBV29-1	NA	TRBJ2-7	CSVEVDREYF
TRBV6-6	TRBD1	TRBJ1-6	CASNRGDNSPLHF
TRBV29-1	TRBD1	TRBJ2-3	CSVDAMQDRGLLDTQYF
TRBV6-1	NA	TRBJ1-1	CASSVVRGTEAFF
TRBV11-1	NA	TRBJ1-1	CASRKGQTMNTEAFF
TRBV10-3	NA	TRBJ2-7	CVISDPMNYYEQYF
TRBV7-9	NA	TRBJ2-2	CASSRDRTNTGELFF
TRBV7-8	NA	TRBJ2-7	CASSLMTSSYEQYF
TRBV7-2	NA	TRBJ2-6	CASSLGAANSGANVLTF
TRBV27	NA	TRBJ1-5	CASRGQGQRYNQPQHF
TRBV28	NA	TRBJ2-7	CASSLLQSYEQYF
TRBV30	NA	TRBJ1-5	CAWSDSTDQPQHF
TRBV30	NA	TRBJ2-7	CAWSEGPGQEQYF
TRBV7-9	NA	TRBJ2-7	CASSLPLHRNNPYEQYF
TRBV5-1	NA	TRBJ2-4	CASSPRPPGDLNIQYF
TRBV5-1	NA	TRBJ2-7	CASSFGGEQYF
TRBV14	NA	TRBJ1-6	CASSQVFTNSPLHF
TRBV5-1	NA	TRBJ1-6	CASSLESGAQAPLHF
TRBV18	NA	TRBJ1-1	CASSPPIRTEAFF
TRBV25-1	NA	TRBJ2-1	CAVAFSSYNEQFF
TRBV7-9	TRBD1	TRBJ2-7	CAINTGESYEQYF
TRBV7-2	TRBD2	TRBJ2-2	CASSSLAGSEELFF